This T cell receptor (beta chain) was identified in a study of cytomegalovirus exposure and HLA in healthy donors. The primer mix had 60 Vbeta and 13 Jbeta primers. Sequencing was performed with immunoSEQ multiplex PCR; in TCRdb, only in-frame clones are kept and a portion is missing. The sample lists 150,000 to 200,000 clones; approximately 80% were seen once. Germline assignment: CDR1 SGHNT and CDR2 YYREEE (reference sequence). Trimming stripped 4 bases from V and 4 bases from J, with 11 bases between. The CDR3 runs to 13 residues. In its sample, this clone was seen once. Sequencing used PBMCs. The TCR sequence derives from a woman aged 40 to 50 in good health and CMV-seropositive. The rearrangement links TRBV5-4 to TRBJ1-2, with D maybe TRBD1 (6 bases). The CDR3 reads CASSQRGTYGYTF. The CDR3 DNA is TGTGCCAGCAGCCAGAGGGGGACCTATGGCTACACCTTC.